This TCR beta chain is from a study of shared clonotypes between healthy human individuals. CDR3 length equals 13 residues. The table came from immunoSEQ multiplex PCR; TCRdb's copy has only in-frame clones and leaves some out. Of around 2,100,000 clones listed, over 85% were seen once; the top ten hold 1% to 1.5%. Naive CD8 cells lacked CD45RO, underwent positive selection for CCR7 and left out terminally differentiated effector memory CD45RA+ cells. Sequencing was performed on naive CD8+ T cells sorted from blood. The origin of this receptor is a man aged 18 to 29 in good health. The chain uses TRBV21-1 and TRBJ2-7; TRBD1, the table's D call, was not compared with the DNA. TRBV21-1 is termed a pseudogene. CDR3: CASRGTGIHEQYF. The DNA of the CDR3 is TGTGCCAGCAGGGGGACAGGGATCCACGAGCAGTACTTC.